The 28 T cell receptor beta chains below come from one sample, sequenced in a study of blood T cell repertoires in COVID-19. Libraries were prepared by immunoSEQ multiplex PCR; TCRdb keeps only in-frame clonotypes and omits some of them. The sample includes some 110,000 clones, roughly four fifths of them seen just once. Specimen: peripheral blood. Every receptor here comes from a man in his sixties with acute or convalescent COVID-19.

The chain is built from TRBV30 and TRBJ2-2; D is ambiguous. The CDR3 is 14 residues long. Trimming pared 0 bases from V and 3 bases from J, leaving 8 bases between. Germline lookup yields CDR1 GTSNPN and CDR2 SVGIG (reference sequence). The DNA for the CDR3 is TGTGCCTGGAGTGTAGGCCTAGACACCGGGGAGCTGTTTTTT. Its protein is CAWSVGLDTGELFF.

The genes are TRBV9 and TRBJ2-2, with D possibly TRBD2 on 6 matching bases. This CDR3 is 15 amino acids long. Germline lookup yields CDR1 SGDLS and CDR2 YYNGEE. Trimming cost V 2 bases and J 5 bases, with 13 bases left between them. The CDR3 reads CASSVGSGRTGELFF. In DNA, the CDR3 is TGTGCCAGCAGCGTGGGATCAGGGAGGACCGGGGAGCTGTTTTTT.

CDR3 sequence: CAIGGVGNQPQHF. CDR3 coding DNA: TGTGCCATCGGGGGGGTGGGCAATCAGCCCCAGCATTTT. V usage is TRBV10-3 and J usage is TRBJ1-5; a weak D match, TRBD1 (5 bases). In germline, CDR1 is ENHRY, CDR2 SYGVKD. The CDR3 has 13 residues. Trimming pared 8 bases from V and 2 bases from J, leaving 10 bases between.

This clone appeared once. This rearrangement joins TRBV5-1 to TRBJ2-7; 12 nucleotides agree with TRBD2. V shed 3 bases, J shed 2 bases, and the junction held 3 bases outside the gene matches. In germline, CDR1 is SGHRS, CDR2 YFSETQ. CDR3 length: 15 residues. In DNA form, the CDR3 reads TGCGCCAGCAGCTCCACTAGCGGGGGGCCCTACGAGCAGTACTTC. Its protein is CASSSTSGGPYEQYF.

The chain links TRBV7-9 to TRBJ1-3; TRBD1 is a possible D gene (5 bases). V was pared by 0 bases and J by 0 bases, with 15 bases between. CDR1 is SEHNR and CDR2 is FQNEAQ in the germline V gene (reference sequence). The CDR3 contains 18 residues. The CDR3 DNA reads TGTGCCAGCAGCTTAGCTCCCGGCAGGGCCAACTCTGGAAACACCATATATTTT. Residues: CASSLAPGRANSGNTIYF.

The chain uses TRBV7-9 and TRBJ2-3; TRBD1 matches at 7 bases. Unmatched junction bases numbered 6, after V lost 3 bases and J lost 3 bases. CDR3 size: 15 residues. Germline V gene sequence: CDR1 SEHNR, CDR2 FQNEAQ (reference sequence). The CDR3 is CASSFLGGSTDTQYF. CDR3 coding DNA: TGTGCCAGCAGCTTCCTAGGGGGCTCGACAGATACGCAGTATTTT.

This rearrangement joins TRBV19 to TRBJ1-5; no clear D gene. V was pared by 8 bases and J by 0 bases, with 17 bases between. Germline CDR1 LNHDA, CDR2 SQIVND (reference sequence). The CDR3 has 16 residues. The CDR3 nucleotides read TGTGCCAGTTCCCTGATACAACAGCCTAGCAATCAGCCCCAGCATTTT. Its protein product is CASSLIQQPSNQPQHF.

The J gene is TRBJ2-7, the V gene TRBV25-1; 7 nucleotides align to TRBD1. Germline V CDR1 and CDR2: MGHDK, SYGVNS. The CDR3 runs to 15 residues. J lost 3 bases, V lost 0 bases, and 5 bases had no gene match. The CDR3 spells CASSEYPTGSYEQYF. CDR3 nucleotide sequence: TGTGCCAGCAGTGAATACCCGACAGGGAGCTACGAGCAGTACTTC.

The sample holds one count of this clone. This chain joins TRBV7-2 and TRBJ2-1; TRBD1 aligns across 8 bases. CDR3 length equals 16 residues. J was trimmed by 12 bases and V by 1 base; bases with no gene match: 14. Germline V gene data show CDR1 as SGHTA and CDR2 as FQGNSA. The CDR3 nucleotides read TGTGCCAGCAGCTTAGTTTGGTTTAGCCAGGGGGCGGGGCAGTTCTTC. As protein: CASSLVWFSQGAGQFF.

CDR3: CASTGTGPGYGYTF. In nucleotides, the CDR3 is TGTGCCTCAACCGGGACAGGGCCGGGCTATGGCTACACCTTC. The gene calls are TRBV10-3 and TRBJ1-2, with 9 bases matching TRBD1. The CDR3 has 14 amino acids. CDR1 and CDR2 (germline): ENHRY, SYGVKD. With 11 bases clipped from V and 4 bases from J, the junction kept 11 bases outside the gene matches.

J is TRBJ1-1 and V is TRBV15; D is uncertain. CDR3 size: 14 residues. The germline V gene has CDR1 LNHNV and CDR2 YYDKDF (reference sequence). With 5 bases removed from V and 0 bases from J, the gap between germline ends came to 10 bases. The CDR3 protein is CATSGLGVNTEAFF. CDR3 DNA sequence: TGTGCCACCAGCGGGCTGGGAGTGAACACTGAAGCTTTCTTT.

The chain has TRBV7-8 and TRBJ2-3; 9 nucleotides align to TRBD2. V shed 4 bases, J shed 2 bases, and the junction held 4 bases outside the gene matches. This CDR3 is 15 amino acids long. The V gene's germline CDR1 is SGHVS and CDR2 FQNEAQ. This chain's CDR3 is CASSSRGGDTDTQYF. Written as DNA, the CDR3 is TGTGCCAGCAGCTCGCGGGGGGGTGACACAGATACGCAGTATTTT. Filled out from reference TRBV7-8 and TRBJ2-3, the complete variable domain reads GAGVSQSPRYKVAKRGQDVALRCDPISGHVSLFWYQQALGQGPEFLTYFQNEAQLDKSGLPSDRFFAERPEGSVSTLKIQRTQQEDSAVYLCASSSRGGDTDTQYFGPGTRLTVL.

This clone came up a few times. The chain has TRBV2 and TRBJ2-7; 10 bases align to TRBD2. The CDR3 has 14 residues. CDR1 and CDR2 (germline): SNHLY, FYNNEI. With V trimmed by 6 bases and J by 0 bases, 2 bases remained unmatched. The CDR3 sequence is CASRWTSGSYEQYF. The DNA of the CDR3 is TGTGCCAGCAGATGGACTAGCGGCTCCTACGAGCAGTACTTC. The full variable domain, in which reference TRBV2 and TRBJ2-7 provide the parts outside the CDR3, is EPEVTQTPSHQVTQMGQEVILRCVPISNHLYFYWYRQILGQKVEFLVSFYNNEISEKSEIFDDQFSVERPDGSNFTLKIRSTKLEDSAMYFCASRWTSGSYEQYFGPGTRLTVT.

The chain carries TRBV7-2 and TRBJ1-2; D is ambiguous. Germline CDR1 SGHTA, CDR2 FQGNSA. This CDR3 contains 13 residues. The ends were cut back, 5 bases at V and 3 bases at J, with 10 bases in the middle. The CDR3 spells CASSPPSYYGYTF. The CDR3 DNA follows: TGTGCCAGCAGCCCCCCAAGCTACTATGGCTACACCTTC.

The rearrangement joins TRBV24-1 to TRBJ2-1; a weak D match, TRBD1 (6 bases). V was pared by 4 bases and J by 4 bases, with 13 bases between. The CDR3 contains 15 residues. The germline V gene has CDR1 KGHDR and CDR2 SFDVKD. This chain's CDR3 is CATSDQPTGYNEQFF. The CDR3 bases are TGTGCCACCAGTGACCAACCAACAGGGTACAATGAGCAGTTCTTC.

CDR3 DNA sequence: TGTGCCAGCAGTCCCCAAGACAGATACGAGCAGTACTTC. It encodes CASSPQDRYEQYF. The rearrangement links TRBV6-5 to TRBJ2-7; possible D gene TRBD1, 5 bases. The CDR3 covers 13 residues. V lost 5 bases and J lost 4, with 12 bases in between. Germline V CDR1 and CDR2: MNHEY, SVGAGI.

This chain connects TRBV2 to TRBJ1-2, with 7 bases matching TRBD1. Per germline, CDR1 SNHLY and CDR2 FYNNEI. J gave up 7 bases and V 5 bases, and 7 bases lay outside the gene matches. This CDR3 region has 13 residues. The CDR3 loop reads CASSPRTGIGYTF. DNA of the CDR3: TGTGCCAGCAGTCCTCGGACAGGTATTGGCTACACCTTC.

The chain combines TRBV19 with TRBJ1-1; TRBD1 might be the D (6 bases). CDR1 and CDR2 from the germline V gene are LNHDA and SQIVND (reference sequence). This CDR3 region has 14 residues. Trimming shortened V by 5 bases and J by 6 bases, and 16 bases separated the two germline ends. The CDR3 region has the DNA TGTGCCAGTAGTCTGACAGGTTCTAAACCTGAAGCTTTCTTT. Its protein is CASSLTGSKPEAFF.

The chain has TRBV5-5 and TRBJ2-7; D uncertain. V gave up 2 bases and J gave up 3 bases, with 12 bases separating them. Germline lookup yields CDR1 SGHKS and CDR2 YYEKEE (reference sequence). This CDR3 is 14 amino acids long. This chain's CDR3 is CASSLSDSYYEQYF. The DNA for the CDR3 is TGTGCCAGCAGCTTAAGTGACTCCTACTACGAGCAGTACTTC.

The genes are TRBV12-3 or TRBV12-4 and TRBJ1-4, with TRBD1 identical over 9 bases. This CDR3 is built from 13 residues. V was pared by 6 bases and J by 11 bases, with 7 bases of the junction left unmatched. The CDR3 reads CASSPGTGMKLFF. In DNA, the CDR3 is TGTGCCAGCAGCCCCGGGACAGGGATGAAACTGTTTTTT.

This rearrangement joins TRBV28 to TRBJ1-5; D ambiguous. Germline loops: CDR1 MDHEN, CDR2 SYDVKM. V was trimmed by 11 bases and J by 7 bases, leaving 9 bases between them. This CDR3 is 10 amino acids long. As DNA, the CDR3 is TGTGCCGGAGGTGTCCAGCCCCAGCATTTT. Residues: CAGGVQPQHF.

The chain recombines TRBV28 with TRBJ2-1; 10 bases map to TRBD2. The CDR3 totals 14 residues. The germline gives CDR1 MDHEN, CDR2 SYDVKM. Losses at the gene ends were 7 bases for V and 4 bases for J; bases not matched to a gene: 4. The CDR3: CASTSGRGYNEQFF. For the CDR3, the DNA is TGTGCCAGCACGAGCGGGAGGGGGTACAATGAGCAGTTCTTC.

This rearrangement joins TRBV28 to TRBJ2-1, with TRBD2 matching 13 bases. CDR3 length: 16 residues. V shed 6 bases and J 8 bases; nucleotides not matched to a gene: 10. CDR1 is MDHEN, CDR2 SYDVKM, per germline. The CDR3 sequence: CASSPAGTSGNHEQFF. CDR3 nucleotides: TGTGCCAGCAGCCCCGCAGGGACTAGCGGGAATCATGAGCAGTTCTTC.

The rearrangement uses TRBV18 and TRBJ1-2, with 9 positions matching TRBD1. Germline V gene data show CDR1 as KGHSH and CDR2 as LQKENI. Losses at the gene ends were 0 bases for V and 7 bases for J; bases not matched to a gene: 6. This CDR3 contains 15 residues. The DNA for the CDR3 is TGTGCCAGCTCACCACCGGGGGGACAGGGAGGTGGCTACACCTTC. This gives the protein CASSPPGGQGGGYTF.

The DNA of the CDR3 is TGTGCCAGCAGTGAATCGGCAGATACGCAGTATTTT. Amino acids: CASSESADTQYF. V is TRBV25-1 and J is TRBJ2-3, with unresolved D. Trimming took off 1 base at V and 4 bases at J, with 3 bases between the two ends. This CDR3 is built from 12 residues. Germline lookup yields CDR1 MGHDK and CDR2 SYGVNS.

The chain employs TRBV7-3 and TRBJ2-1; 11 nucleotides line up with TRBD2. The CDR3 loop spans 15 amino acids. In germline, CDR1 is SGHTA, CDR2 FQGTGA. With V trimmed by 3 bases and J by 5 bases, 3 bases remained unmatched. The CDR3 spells CASSFQTSGDNEQFF. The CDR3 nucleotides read TGTGCCAGCAGCTTCCAGACTAGCGGGGACAATGAGCAGTTCTTC.

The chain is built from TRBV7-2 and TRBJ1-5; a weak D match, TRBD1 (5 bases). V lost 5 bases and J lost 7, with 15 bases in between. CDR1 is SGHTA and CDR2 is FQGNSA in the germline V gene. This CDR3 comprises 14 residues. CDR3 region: CASSPGSAGQPQHF. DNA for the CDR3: TGTGCCAGCAGCCCTGGGTCAGCAGGGCAGCCCCAGCATTTT.

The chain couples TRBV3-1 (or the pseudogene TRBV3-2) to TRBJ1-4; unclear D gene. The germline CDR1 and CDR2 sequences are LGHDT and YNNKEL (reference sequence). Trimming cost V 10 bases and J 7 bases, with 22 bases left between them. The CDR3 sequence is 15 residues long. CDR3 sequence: CATQSAGPGGEKLFF. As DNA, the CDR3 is TGTGCCACCCAAAGCGCCGGCCCCGGCGGTGAAAAACTGTTTTTT.